This TCR beta chain was observed in a study of cytomegalovirus exposure and HLA in healthy donors. General study points: Later genetic work tied a missense DCLRE1C variant to beta-chain V and J trimming.

It was with 60 Vbeta and 13 Jbeta primers that the PCR ran. Repertoires were generated with immunoSEQ multiplex PCR, while TCRdb's copy carries only in-frame clones and drops some. The table lists some 120,000 clones, with roughly 2% in the top ten. Turning to this clone: Its specificity is unknown.

The sequencing input was PBMCs. The TCR sequence derives from a woman aged 60-75 years in good health and CMV-seronegative.

This CDR3 reads CASSSQGGIGYTF. CDR3 coding DNA: TGTGCCAGCAGCTCCCAGGGCGGTATTGGCTACACCTTC. The chain links TRBV7-2 to TRBJ1-2, with D possibly being TRBD1 (5 bases). This CDR3 region has 13 residues. Germline-derived CDR1 and CDR2 are SGHTA and FQGNSA. V was pared by 4 bases and J by 7 bases, with 13 bases between.